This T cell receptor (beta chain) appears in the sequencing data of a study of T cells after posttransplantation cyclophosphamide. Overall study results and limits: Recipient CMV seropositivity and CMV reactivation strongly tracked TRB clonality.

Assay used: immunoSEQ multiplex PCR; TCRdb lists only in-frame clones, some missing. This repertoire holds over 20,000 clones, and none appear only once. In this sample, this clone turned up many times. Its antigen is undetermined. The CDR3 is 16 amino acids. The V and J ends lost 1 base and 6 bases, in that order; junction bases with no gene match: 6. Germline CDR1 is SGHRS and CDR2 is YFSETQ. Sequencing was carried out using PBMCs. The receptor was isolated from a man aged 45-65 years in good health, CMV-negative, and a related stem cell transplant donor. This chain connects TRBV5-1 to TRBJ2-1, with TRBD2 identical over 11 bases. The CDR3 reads CASSLQLAGVRNEQFF. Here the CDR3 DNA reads TGCGCCAGCAGCTTGCAACTAGCGGGAGTTCGCAATGAGCAGTTCTTC.